The clone carrying this T cell receptor beta chain showed up many times. Germline lookup yields CDR1 MNHNS and CDR2 SASEGT. V lost 5 bases and J lost 2; bases outside the gene matches: 13. The CDR3 is made up of 18 amino acids. The investigators amplified TCR beta CDR3 regions from RNA transcripts. When the TCR CDR3 underwent first-round RT-PCR, the HTBI primer set was used. TCRdb processed the multiplex PCR reads anew with MiXCR; each CDR3 protein has one entry. Of roughly 700,000 distinct CDR3 sequences listed, less than 15% are singletons. The data are from a study of T cells in Graves' hyperthyroidism and ophthalmopathy.

Specimen: blood. This rearrangement joins TRBV6-1 to TRBJ2-3; 10 bases match TRBD2. The source is a woman aged 18-30 years with Graves' hyperthyroidism. Here the CDR3 DNA reads TGTGCCAGCAGTCCAGGCCCCGGACTAGCGGAGGACACAGATACGCAGTATTTT. Protein product: CASSPGPGLAEDTDTQYF.